This TCR beta chain was observed in a study of early T cells in non-severe SARS-CoV-2 infection. The CDR3 is 15 residues long. V lost 4 bases to trimming and J lost 4 bases; unmatched junction nucleotides: 5. Germline CDR1 reads SGHDT; CDR2 reads YYEEEE. Individual cDNA molecules received unique molecular identifiers. In TCRdb, the 5' RACE reads were re-called with MiXCR into one record per CDR3 protein. The data show about 70,000 distinct CDR3 sequences, more than 12% seen once. This clonotype was seen a few times. The material was whole blood, obtained at baseline. The chain has TRBV5-6 and TRBJ2-2, with 9 bases matching TRBD2. This TCR was sampled from an adult who was a healthcare worker with PCR-confirmed SARS-CoV-2 infection or an uninfected control (not recorded which). The CDR3 here is CASSRSGSGTGELFF. The CDR3 region has the DNA TGTGCCAGCAGCCGTAGCGGGAGTGGCACCGGGGAGCTGTTTTTT.